The clone carrying this T cell receptor beta chain has a handful of counts. Other DNA sequences in the same sample also yield this CDR3. The sample belongs to a study of T cell responses to AZD1222 COVID-19 vaccine. Assay used: immunoSEQ multiplex PCR; TCRdb lists only in-frame clones, some missing. The table has roughly 65,000 clones, roughly 85% seen once. Sequencing used peripheral blood, obtained 28 days after the second AZD1222 dose. The TCR comes from an adult who received the AZD1222 COVID-19 vaccine.

CDR3 DNA sequence: TGTGCCACCAGCAGAGAAAGGGGAGGTTCCTACAATGAGCAGTTCTTC. It is translated as CATSRERGGSYNEQFF. This rearrangement joins TRBV15 to TRBJ2-1, with a possible D match to TRBD2 (6 bases). The germline V and J ends were trimmed by 0 bases and 1 base, with 10 bases remaining between them. The CDR3 extends over 16 amino acids. Germline-derived CDR1 and CDR2 are LNHNV and YYDKDF (reference sequence).